A selection of T cell receptor beta chains follows, all from one sample in a study of CD8+ T cells in alopecia areata. Assay: immunoSEQ multiplex PCR; the TCRdb copy retains only in-frame clones and omits some. Of approximately 150,000 clones listed, around 54% are singletons. The specimen was CD4+ T cells sorted from blood. All receptors derive from a human donor in good health. Both conserved end residues are trimmed from each CDR3. The order of the fields is V gene, J gene, CDR3 protein.

TRBV9,TRBJ2-1,ASSRDRVHEQF
TRBV5-1,TRBJ2-5,ASSSGLAAQETQY
TRBV5-1,TRBJ2-4,ASSLAGQGSLNIQY
TRBV25-1,TRBJ2-5,ASSRRQQETQY
TRBV5-1,TRBJ2-7,ASSLEGQEQY
TRBV7-2,TRBJ1-5,ASSLGSSGPQH
TRBV30,TRBJ2-3,AWAGSDTQY
TRBV10-3,TRBJ2-1,ALGSANNEQF
TRBV29-1,TRBJ1-2,SAWPLRDGDNGYT
TRBV29-1,TRBJ2-1,SVARLVDNEQF
TRBV11-2,TRBJ2-5,ASSSTARGSVGRETQY
TRBV5-1,TRBJ2-6,ASRGISGANVLT
TRBV18,TRBJ2-4,ASSPGLAKNIQY
TRBV5-1,TRBJ1-2,ASSLGQNYGYT
TRBV6-6,TRBJ2-7,ASSSNRDRGSEQY
TRBV5-6,TRBJ2-3,ASSSTDTQY
TRBV5-6,TRBJ2-7,ASSLGQGTTSEQY
TRBV29-1,TRBJ2-7,SVEGELGEQY
TRBV30,TRBJ1-1,AWRAQGLLTEAF
TRBV29-1,TRBJ2-7,SETIATSGKRGEQY
TRBV7-6,TRBJ1-5,ASSFGQGPIQPQH
TRBV6-5,TRBJ2-7,ASRRAGSSYEQY
TRBV15,TRBJ2-1,ATSRGGRTYNEQF
TRBV6-4,TRBJ1-5,ASSEGIRQPQH
TRBV29-1,TRBJ2-1,SAAQGNEQF